This TCR beta chain was observed in a study of cytomegalovirus exposure and HLA in healthy donors. The CDR3 has 18 amino acids. The primer mix had 60 Vbeta and 13 Jbeta primers. Sequenced by immunoSEQ multiplex PCR; TCRdb stores in-frame clones only, minus some. The sample has 120,000 to 150,000 clones, roughly 80% seen once. The gene calls are TRBV21-1 and TRBJ2-5; the table's D call, TRBD1, has no DNA check behind it. TRBV21-1 is an annotated pseudogene. The sequencing input was PBMCs. This sequence originates from a woman between 35 and 50 years old in good health and CMV-seropositive. CDR3 sequence (DNA): TGTGCCAGCAGCAGGGGCGACAGGGCTGAGTACAACCAAGAGACCCAGTACTTC. Protein sequence: CASSRGDRAEYNQETQYF.